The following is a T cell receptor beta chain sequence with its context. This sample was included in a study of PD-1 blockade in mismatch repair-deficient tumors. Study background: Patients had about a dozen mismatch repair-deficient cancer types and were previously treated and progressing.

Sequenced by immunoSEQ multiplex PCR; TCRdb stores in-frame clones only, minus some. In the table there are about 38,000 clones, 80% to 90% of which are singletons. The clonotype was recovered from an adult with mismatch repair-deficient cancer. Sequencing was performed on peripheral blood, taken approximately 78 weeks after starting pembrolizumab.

CDR3 sequence: CASSGAGNTGELFF. For the CDR3, the DNA is TGTGCCAGTAGTGGAGCAGGGAACACCGGGGAGCTGTTTTTT. V is TRBV19 and J is TRBJ2-2, with D unclear. With 5 bases removed from V and 1 base from J, the gap between germline ends came to 8 bases. CDR3 length: 14 amino acids. The V gene's germline CDR1 is LNHDA and CDR2 SQIVND (reference sequence). Together with reference TRBV19 and TRBJ2-2, the CDR3 gives the full variable domain: DGGITQSPKYLFRKEGQNVTLSCEQNLNHDAMYWYRQDPGQGLRLIYYSQIVNDFQKGDIAEGYSVSREKKESFPLTVTSAQKNPTAFYLCASSGAGNTGELFFGEGSRLTVL.